A single sample is the source of the 4 T cell receptor beta chains below, sequenced in a study of identical twins. TCRdb used MiXCR to reprocess the 5' RACE reads, holding one entry per CDR3 protein. The sample carries a few hundred thousand distinct CDR3 sequences, around 8% recorded once. This sample was also put to use in a study of yellow fever vaccine responses in identical twins.

Sequenced input: CD8+ T cells sorted from blood. The receptors stem from a woman aged 18 to 35 in good health.

This clonotype was picked up a small number of times. The gene calls are TRBV15 and TRBJ2-7, with a possible D match to TRBD1 (5 bases). Trimming stripped 0 bases from V and 2 bases from J, with 11 bases between. Per the germline V gene, CDR1 is LNHNV and CDR2 is YYDKDF (reference sequence). This CDR3 is 15 amino acids long. In DNA form, the CDR3 reads TGTGCCACCAGCAGAGATCTACAGGATCCCTACGAGCAGTACTTC. Protein product: CATSRDLQDPYEQYF.

The genes are TRBV6-1 and TRBJ2-1; 7 bases match TRBD2. Per the germline V gene, CDR1 is MNHNS and CDR2 is SASEGT. CDR3 length: 15 amino acids. V lost 5 bases and J lost 3; bases outside the gene matches: 7. DNA of the CDR3: TGTGCCAGCAGTCAACTAGCGAGCAGCTACAATGAGCAGTTCTTC. This gives the protein CASSQLASSYNEQFF.

This clonotype has just a few counts. J is TRBJ1-2 and V is TRBV7-2, with D possibly matching TRBD1 (5 bases). This CDR3 spans 14 amino acids. Germline V lookup: CDR1 SGHTA, CDR2 FQGNSA. The V end lost 4 bases, the J end lost 2 bases, and 11 bases lay between the germline ends. CDR3 sequence reads: CASSSETANYGYTF. As DNA, the CDR3 is TGTGCCAGCAGCTCCGAGACAGCAAACTATGGCTACACCTTC.

This clonotype was picked up many times. The chain uses TRBV29-1 and TRBJ2-7, with D possibly being TRBD1 or TRBD2 (5 bases each). V lost 6 bases, J lost 3 bases, and 9 bases lay in between. The CDR3 sequence is 11 residues long. CDR1 is SQVTM, CDR2 ANQGSEA, per germline. CDR3 in DNA: TGCAGCGTGGGGACGGACTACGAGCAGTACTTC. This translates into CSVGTDYEQYF.